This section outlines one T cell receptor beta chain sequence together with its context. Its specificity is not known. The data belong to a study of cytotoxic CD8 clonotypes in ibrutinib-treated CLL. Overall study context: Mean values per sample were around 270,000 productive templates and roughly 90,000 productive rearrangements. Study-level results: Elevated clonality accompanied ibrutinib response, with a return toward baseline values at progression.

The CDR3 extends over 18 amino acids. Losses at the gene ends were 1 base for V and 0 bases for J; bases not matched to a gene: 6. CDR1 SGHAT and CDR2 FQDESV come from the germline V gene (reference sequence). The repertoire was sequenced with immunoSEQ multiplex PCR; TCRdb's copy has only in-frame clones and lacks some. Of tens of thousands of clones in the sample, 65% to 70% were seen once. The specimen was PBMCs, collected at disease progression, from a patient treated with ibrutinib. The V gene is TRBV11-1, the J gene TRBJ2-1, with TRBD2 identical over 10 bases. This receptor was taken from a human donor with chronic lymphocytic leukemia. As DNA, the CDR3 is TGTGCCAGCAGCTTAGATCCTAGCGGGAGCCACTCCTACAATGAGCAGTTCTTC. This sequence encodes CASSLDPSGSHSYNEQFF.